This T cell receptor (beta chain) comes out of a study of shared clonotypes between healthy human individuals. Germline V gives CDR1 SGHVS, CDR2 FQNEAQ. Trimming shortened V by 6 bases and J by 2 bases, and 19 bases separated the two germline ends. CDR3 length equals 16 residues. The data were produced by immunoSEQ multiplex PCR, yet TCRdb's version contains in-frame clones alone and is incomplete. The sample yields roughly 2.5 million clones, 90% to 95% seen once. The sequencing sample was made of naive CD4+ T cells sorted from blood. Subset of the sample: CD45RA+ positively selected. The receptor was derived from a man aged 18 to 29 in good health. This rearrangement joins TRBV7-8 to TRBJ2-5, with D tentatively TRBD2 (6 bases). This CDR3 is CASRFSGGLSQETQYF. CDR3 in DNA: TGTGCCAGCAGGTTCTCCGGGGGATTGTCACAAGAGACCCAGTACTTC. The entire variable domain, with the rest obtained from reference TRBV7-8 and TRBJ2-5, is as follows: GAGVSQSPRYKVAKRGQDVALRCDPISGHVSLFWYQQALGQGPEFLTYFQNEAQLDKSGLPSDRFFAERPEGSVSTLKIQRTQQEDSAVYLCASRFSGGLSQETQYFGPGTRLLVL.